This T cell receptor (beta chain) comes out of a study of blood T cell repertoires in COVID-19. For the study at large: T cells, B-cell-depleted T cells, or PBMCs supplied cDNA or gDNA.

The CDR3 consists of 20 residues. With V trimmed by 0 bases and J by 2 bases, 13 bases remained unmatched. Germline CDR1 MNHEY, CDR2 SVGEGT. As originally analysed: Reference gene primer amplification yielded estimated nucleated cell counts. Profiling relied on immunoSEQ multiplex PCR, and the TCRdb table lists in-frame clones only, not all of them. The V and J calls and clone size come from that table; D and trimming were worked out from the DNA. The sample yields 280,000 or so clones, 83% seen once. The receptor was isolated from a woman in her fifties or sixties who had recovered from COVID-19. The genes are TRBV6-2 or TRBV6-3 and TRBJ2-3, with 11 bases lining up with TRBD2. The source material was peripheral blood. The CDR3 here is CASSYSASGRTLRPTDTQYF. The DNA of the CDR3 is TGTGCCAGCAGTTACTCGGCTAGCGGGAGGACCCTTCGTCCCACAGATACGCAGTATTTT.